These T cell receptor beta chains were read from a single sample in a study of beta chain features in type 1 diabetes. TCRdb's copy holds only in-frame clones and misses some; the assay was immunoSEQ multiplex PCR. The profile shows about 150,000 clones, roughly 8% of them singletons. Sample: central memory CD4+ T cells from blood. The receptor source for this set is a man in his late teens or twenties in good health. Each CDR3 is given with its conserved first and last residue. D genes are given only for firm matches. Size is stated for part of the rows, as once, few or many counts, or as a class when the clone is expanded.

d_call: TRBD2; cdr3_length: 14; j_call: TRBJ2-1; v_call: TRBV2; clone_size: few; cdr3_aa: CASSGAGGWNEQFF; cdr3_nt: TGTGCCAGCAGTGGAGCGGGAGGGTGGAATGAGCAGTTCTTC
d_call: .; cdr3_length: 17; j_call: TRBJ2-4; v_call: TRBV21-1; clone_size: few; cdr3_aa: CANRTSGRTLAKNIQYF; cdr3_nt: TGTGCCAACCGGACTAGCGGGAGAACCCTAGCCAAAAACATTCAGTACTTC
d_call: .; cdr3_length: 14; j_call: TRBJ2-7; v_call: TRBV18; clone_size: few; cdr3_aa: CASSQDSTNYEQYF; cdr3_nt: TGTGCCAGCTCACAGGACAGTACGAACTACGAGCAGTACTTC
d_call: TRBD1; cdr3_length: 14; j_call: TRBJ1-2; v_call: TRBV2; clone_size: few; cdr3_aa: CASSEEGQGYGYTF; cdr3_nt: TGTGCCAGCAGTGAAGAAGGACAGGGCTATGGCTACACCTTC
d_call: .; cdr3_length: 12; j_call: TRBJ2-1; v_call: TRBV28; clone_size: many; cdr3_aa: CASSPRYNEQFF; cdr3_nt: TGTGCCAGCAGCCCTAGATACAATGAGCAGTTCTTC
d_call: .; cdr3_length: 15; j_call: TRBJ1-2; v_call: TRBV7-2; clone_size: .; cdr3_aa: CASSLAWGEDNGYTF; cdr3_nt: TGTGCCAGCAGCTTAGCCTGGGGGGAGGATAATGGCTACACCTTC
d_call: TRBD1; cdr3_length: 13; j_call: TRBJ1-3; v_call: TRBV6-1; clone_size: few; cdr3_aa: CASRTGDGNTIYF; cdr3_nt: TGTGCCAGCAGGACAGGGGATGGAAACACCATATATTTT
d_call: .; cdr3_length: 14; j_call: TRBJ1-1; v_call: TRBV19; clone_size: few; cdr3_aa: CASSIGGFGTEAFF; cdr3_nt: TGTGCCAGTAGTATAGGAGGGTTCGGCACTGAAGCTTTCTTT
d_call: .; cdr3_length: 16; j_call: TRBJ2-1; v_call: TRBV5-6; clone_size: .; cdr3_aa: CASRSPVYRSYNEQFF; cdr3_nt: TGTGCCAGCAGGTCACCGGTGTACAGGTCCTACAATGAGCAGTTCTTC
d_call: TRBD1; cdr3_length: 15; j_call: TRBJ1-2; v_call: TRBV18; clone_size: few; cdr3_aa: CASSPTRQGDGGYTF; cdr3_nt: TGTGCCAGCTCACCGACTAGACAGGGTGATGGTGGCTACACCTTC
d_call: .; cdr3_length: 15; j_call: TRBJ1-4; v_call: TRBV7-2; clone_size: .; cdr3_aa: CASSSSGGGGEKLFF; cdr3_nt: TGTGCCAGCAGCTCATCCGGAGGAGGAGGCGAAAAACTGTTTTTT
d_call: TRBD1; cdr3_length: 15; j_call: TRBJ1-2; v_call: TRBV7-2; clone_size: .; cdr3_aa: CASSLGTGAPYGYTF; cdr3_nt: TGTGCCAGCAGCTTGGGCACAGGGGCCCCCTATGGCTACACCTTC
d_call: .; cdr3_length: 14; j_call: TRBJ2-3; v_call: TRBV7-2; clone_size: few; cdr3_aa: CASSLGGGMGTQYF; cdr3_nt: TGTGCCAGCAGCTTAGGGGGCGGAATGGGTACGCAGTATTTT
d_call: TRBD1; cdr3_length: 13; j_call: TRBJ2-4; v_call: TRBV30; clone_size: many; cdr3_aa: CAFSGGDGNIQYF; cdr3_nt: TGTGCTTTTTCAGGGGGCGACGGAAACATTCAGTACTTC
d_call: .; cdr3_length: 14; j_call: TRBJ1-1; v_call: TRBV29-1; clone_size: few; cdr3_aa: CSVRYGGQGTEAFF; cdr3_nt: TGCAGCGTCCGGTACGGGGGGCAGGGCACTGAAGCTTTCTTT
d_call: TRBD2; cdr3_length: 14; j_call: TRBJ2-7; v_call: TRBV5-1; clone_size: .; cdr3_aa: CASSWGLAANEQYF; cdr3_nt: TGCGCCAGCAGCTGGGGACTAGCGGCTAACGAGCAGTACTTC
d_call: TRBD1; cdr3_length: 14; j_call: TRBJ1-5; v_call: TRBV7-2; clone_size: few; cdr3_aa: CASSLTGGPQPQHF; cdr3_nt: TGTGCCAGCAGCTTGACAGGGGGCCCTCAGCCCCAGCATTTT
d_call: .; cdr3_length: 14; j_call: TRBJ2-7; v_call: TRBV7-9; clone_size: .; cdr3_aa: CASSQGPGTGEQYF; cdr3_nt: TGTGCCAGCAGCCAGGGCCCCGGAACCGGCGAGCAGTACTTC
d_call: .; cdr3_length: 15; j_call: TRBJ2-3; v_call: TRBV4-3; clone_size: few; cdr3_aa: CASSQDGTSTDTQYF; cdr3_nt: TGCGCCAGCAGCCAAGATGGGACTAGCACAGATACGCAGTATTTT
d_call: TRBD2; cdr3_length: 15; j_call: TRBJ2-7; v_call: TRBV7-9; clone_size: .; cdr3_aa: CASSLWTSGRYEQYF; cdr3_nt: TGTGCCAGCAGCTTATGGACTAGCGGCCGGTACGAGCAGTACTTC
d_call: TRBD2; cdr3_length: 16; j_call: TRBJ2-1; v_call: TRBV9; clone_size: many; cdr3_aa: CASSPTGSAGVHEQFF; cdr3_nt: TGTGCCAGCAGCCCTACTGGGTCGGCGGGAGTACATGAGCAGTTCTTC
d_call: TRBD2; cdr3_length: 14; j_call: TRBJ2-2; v_call: TRBV19; clone_size: few; cdr3_aa: CASSGLAATGELFF; cdr3_nt: TGTGCCAGCTCGGGACTAGCGGCAACCGGGGAGCTGTTTTTT
d_call: TRBD2; cdr3_length: 18; j_call: TRBJ2-2; v_call: TRBV4-2; clone_size: few; cdr3_aa: CASSLRSGRGPDTGELFF; cdr3_nt: TGTGCCAGCAGCCTCCGTTCGGGGAGGGGCCCGGACACCGGGGAGCTGTTTTTT
d_call: .; cdr3_length: 14; j_call: TRBJ2-5; v_call: TRBV6-6; clone_size: .; cdr3_aa: CATAASGVRETQYF; cdr3_nt: TGTGCCACCGCCGCCTCAGGGGTCCGGGAGACCCAGTACTTC
d_call: .; cdr3_length: 14; j_call: TRBJ1-2; v_call: TRBV28; clone_size: few; cdr3_aa: CASSLLGSNYGYTF; cdr3_nt: TGTGCCAGCAGTTTGTTGGGGAGCAACTATGGCTACACCTTC
d_call: TRBD2; cdr3_length: 14; j_call: TRBJ2-7; v_call: TRBV9; clone_size: few; cdr3_aa: CASSIGTSGYEQYF; cdr3_nt: TGTGCCAGCAGCATCGGGACTAGCGGTTACGAGCAGTACTTC
d_call: .; cdr3_length: 15; j_call: TRBJ2-1; v_call: TRBV1; clone_size: few; cdr3_aa: CTSSQVRCRYNEQFF; cdr3_nt: TGCACCAGCAGCCAAGTGAGGTGCCGTTACAATGAGCAGTTCTTC
d_call: TRBD2; cdr3_length: 16; j_call: TRBJ2-1; v_call: TRBV5-1; clone_size: .; cdr3_aa: CASSWGTSGVSDEQFF; cdr3_nt: TGCGCCAGCAGCTGGGGGACTAGCGGGGTCTCGGATGAGCAGTTCTTC